This entry lists 5 T cell receptor beta chains sequenced from one sample in a study of blood T cell repertoires in COVID-19. Sequencing was performed with immunoSEQ multiplex PCR; in TCRdb, only in-frame clones are kept and a portion is missing. The top ten clones hold 4.5% to 6% of a sample with 90,000 to 120,000 clones, roughly 90% of them seen once. The sample taken for sequencing was peripheral blood. The receptors here all came from a man aged 35 to 55 with active or convalescent COVID-19.

V is TRBV11-3 and J is TRBJ2-5, with 8 bases matching TRBD2. With 1 base clipped from V and 3 bases from J, the junction kept 10 bases outside the gene matches. Germline values: CDR1 SGHNT, CDR2 YENEEA. The CDR3 runs 17 residues. DNA of the CDR3: TGTGCCAGCAGCTTAGTACTAACAGGGCGGGGGGAAGAGACCCAGTACTTC. It yields the protein CASSLVLTGRGEETQYF.

The chain has TRBV28 and TRBJ1-6; D unresolved. The CDR3 covers 14 residues. V lost 2 bases and J 7 bases, leaving 9 bases between the germline ends. CDR1 MDHEN and CDR2 SYDVKM come from the germline V gene. The CDR3, as DNA: TGTGCCAGCAGTTTAGGGTTCGGGAATTCACCCCTCCACTTT. It codes for CASSLGFGNSPLHF.

The CDR3 loop reads CASSERIAGSYNEQFF. The CDR3 DNA sequence: TGTGCCAGCAGTGAACGGATAGCGGGATCCTACAATGAGCAGTTCTTC. The V call is TRBV6-1, the J call TRBJ2-1; 8 nucleotides align to TRBD2. In germline, CDR1 is MNHNS, CDR2 SASEGT. This CDR3 is 16 amino acids long. V shed 2 bases, J shed 1 base, and the junction held 4 bases outside the gene matches.

The gene calls are TRBV3-1 (or the pseudogene TRBV3-2) and TRBJ2-1; TRBD2 agrees at 8 bases. Per germline, CDR1 LGHDT and CDR2 YNNKEL (reference sequence). The CDR3 has 17 amino acids. With 0 bases clipped from V and 4 bases from J, the junction kept 8 bases outside the gene matches. The CDR3 DNA reads as TGTGCCAGCAGCCAAGAACGGGCGGGAGGTTTATACAATGAGCAGTTCTTC. This codes for CASSQERAGGLYNEQFF.

This rearrangement joins TRBV29-1 to TRBJ2-1, with a possible D match to TRBD2 (5 bases). CDR1 SQVTM and CDR2 ANQGSEA come from the germline V gene. The V end lost 6 bases, the J end lost 5 bases, and 8 bases lay between the germline ends. This CDR3 region has 11 residues. This CDR3 is CSVGLNNEQFF. The CDR3 DNA follows: TGCAGCGTCGGACTGAACAATGAGCAGTTCTTC.